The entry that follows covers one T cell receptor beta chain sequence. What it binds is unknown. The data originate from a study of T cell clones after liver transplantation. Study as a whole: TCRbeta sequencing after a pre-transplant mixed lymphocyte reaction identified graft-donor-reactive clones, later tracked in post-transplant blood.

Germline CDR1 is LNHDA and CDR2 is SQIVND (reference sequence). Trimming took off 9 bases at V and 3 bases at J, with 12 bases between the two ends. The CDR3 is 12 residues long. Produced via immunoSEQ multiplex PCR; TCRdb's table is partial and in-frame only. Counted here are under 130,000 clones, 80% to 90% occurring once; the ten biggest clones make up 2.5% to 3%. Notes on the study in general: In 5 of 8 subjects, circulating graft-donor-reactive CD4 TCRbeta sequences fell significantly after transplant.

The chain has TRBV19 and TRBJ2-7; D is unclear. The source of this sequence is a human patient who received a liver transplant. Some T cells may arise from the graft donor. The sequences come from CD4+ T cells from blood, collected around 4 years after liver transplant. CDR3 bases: TGTGCCAGCATGAGCGAAGACTACGAGCAGTACTTC. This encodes CASMSEDYEQYF.